A single sample gave rise to the 6 T cell receptor beta chains below, sequenced in a study of cytomegalovirus exposure and HLA in healthy donors. Primers for the PCR totalled 60 Vbeta and 13 Jbeta. The table came from immunoSEQ multiplex PCR; TCRdb's copy has only in-frame clones and leaves some out. Among over 100,000 clones listed, around 78% were seen once. Sequenced material: PBMCs. Receptors originate from a man aged 35-49 years in good health and CMV-seronegative.

V is TRBV5-6 and J is TRBJ1-1; TRBD1 might be the D (5 bases). Germline CDR1 is SGHDT and CDR2 is YYEEEE. CDR3 length equals 12 residues. With 4 bases removed from V and 6 bases from J, the gap between germline ends came to 10 bases. CDR3 sequence (DNA): TGTGCCAGCAGCCTTGGGGCTTCTGAAGCTTTCTTT. As protein: CASSLGASEAFF.

This clone was counted a single time. The J gene is TRBJ1-5, the V gene TRBV6-5; D is ambiguous. Germline V CDR1 and CDR2: MNHEY, SVGAGI. Trimming took off 6 bases at V and 4 bases at J, with 16 bases between the two ends. The length of the CDR3 is 15 residues. CDR3 sequence reads: CASSRAGIGNQPQHF. CDR3 nucleotide sequence: TGTGCCAGCAGCCGGGCGGGGATAGGGAATCAGCCCCAGCATTTT.

This chain joins TRBV9 and TRBJ2-3, with 9 positions matching TRBD2. The CDR3 extends over 15 amino acids. V trimming: 3 bases; J trimming: 1 base; junction bases outside the gene matches: 3. Germline V gene data show CDR1 as SGDLS and CDR2 as YYNGEE. Here the CDR3 DNA reads TGTGCCAGCAGCGCCAGGACTAGCGGCACAGATACGCAGTATTTT. It yields the protein CASSARTSGTDTQYF.

The rearrangement uses TRBV6-5 and TRBJ2-7; 7 positions agree with TRBD2. The CDR3 covers 14 residues. Germline CDR1 MNHEY, CDR2 SVGAGI. With V trimmed by 5 bases and J by 0 bases, 4 bases remained unmatched. DNA for the CDR3: TGTGCCAGCAGTCCTCCGGGAGGCTCCTACGAGCAGTACTTC. It codes for CASSPPGGSYEQYF.

The chain links TRBV5-1 to TRBJ2-7, with 8 bases fitting TRBD1. The V gene's germline CDR1 is SGHRS and CDR2 YFSETQ. J was trimmed by 6 bases and V by 2 bases; bases with no gene match: 1. There are 12 residues in the CDR3. Written as DNA, the CDR3 is TGCGCCAGCAGCTTTGGGACAGGCGAGCAGTACTTC. Its protein product is CASSFGTGEQYF.

V usage is TRBV29-1 and J usage is TRBJ1-2; TRBD1 might be the D (5 bases). V lost 4 bases and J 5 bases, leaving 8 bases between the germline ends. The CDR3 totals 11 residues. Germline CDR1 reads SQVTM; CDR2 reads ANQGSEA. CDR3 nucleotides: TGCAGCGTTGTACAGGAGTATGGCTACACCTTC. As protein: CSVVQEYGYTF.